The 21 T cell receptor beta chains reported below all come from one sample, sequenced in a study of blood T cell dynamics during melanoma immunotherapy (dated by TCRdb to 2020 to 2022). Interpreted using the paper, the time point label stands for: pre-treatment baseline. To prepare the library, the immunoSEQ multiplex PCR assay was applied. This immuneACCESS table, as held by TCRdb, lists in-frame sequences with V and J called but not all clones. Of the missing ones, under half trace to an unresolved V gene in checked studies; the others have no known cause. This sample gives approximately 15,000 clones in total; more than 75% of them show up just once. The ten largest clones capture about 4.6% of the sample. The sample was blood, taken from a patient treated with checkpoint blockade. Source of these receptors: a human donor with melanoma.

The chain combines TRBV7-9 with TRBJ1-4, with a weak D call TRBD1 (5 bases). From germline, CDR1 is SEHNR and CDR2 FQNEAQ (reference sequence). This CDR3 comprises 14 residues. Trimming shortened V by 5 bases and J by 8 bases, and 15 bases separated the two germline ends. CDR3: CASSNEAWTEKLFF. CDR3 nucleotide sequence: TGTGCCAGCAGCAATGAGGCCTGGACAGAAAAACTGTTTTTT. Based on the CDR3 plus reference TRBV7-9 and TRBJ1-4, the full variable domain is DTGVSQNPRHKITKRGQNVTFRCDPISEHNRLYWYRQTLGQGPEFLTYFQNEAQLEKSRLLSDRFSAERPKGSFSTLEIQRTEQGDSAMYLCASSNEAWTEKLFFGSGTQLSVL.

The genes are TRBV6-5 and TRBJ1-2; no definite D call. Per the germline V gene, CDR1 is MNHEY and CDR2 is SVGAGI. CDR3 length equals 11 residues. Trimming stripped 4 bases from V and 7 bases from J, with 7 bases between. CDR3 region: CASSSGFGYTF. The CDR3 bases are TGTGCCAGCAGTTCGGGGTTTGGCTACACCTTC.

This CDR3 reads CSVEAGGLEQYF. The CDR3 DNA is TGCAGCGTTGAAGCGGGGGGTCTCGAGCAGTACTTC. The chain combines TRBV29-1 with TRBJ2-7; 7 positions match TRBD2. Germline assignment: CDR1 SQVTM and CDR2 ANQGSEA. V trimming: 1 base; J trimming: 6 bases; junction bases outside the gene matches: 3. The CDR3 sequence is 12 residues long.

The rearrangement joins TRBV30 to TRBJ2-5; tentatively, D is TRBD1 (5 bases). Germline loops: CDR1 GTSNPN, CDR2 SVGIG (reference sequence). Between the trimmed V and J ends, which lost 2 bases and 2 bases, there was a span of 9 bases. The CDR3 runs to 13 residues. The CDR3 loop reads CAWSLGVQETQYF. CDR3 DNA sequence: TGTGCCTGGAGTTTAGGGGTTCAAGAGACCCAGTACTTC.

The chain couples TRBV6-6 to TRBJ1-6, with D possibly TRBD1 on 5 matching bases. The CDR3 has 16 amino acids. Germline loops: CDR1 MNHNY, CDR2 SVGAGI (reference sequence). V was pared by 6 bases and J by 4 bases, with 16 bases between. DNA for the CDR3: TGTGCCAGCAGCCGAAGGGCGGACACTTATAATTCACCCCTCCACTTT. As protein: CASSRRADTYNSPLHF.

V usage is TRBV19 and J usage is TRBJ2-7; possible D gene TRBD1, 6 bases. CDR1 is LNHDA and CDR2 is SQIVND in the germline V gene (reference sequence). Trimming removed 4 bases at V and 2 bases at J, with 15 bases between. CDR3 size: 15 residues. CDR3: CASSTNTGKTYEQYF. In DNA form, the CDR3 reads TGTGCCAGTAGTACGAACACAGGGAAGACCTACGAGCAGTACTTC.

The V gene is TRBV7-9, the J gene TRBJ2-7; 8 bases are a match to TRBD1. Unmatched junction bases numbered 6, after V lost 5 bases and J lost 6 bases. CDR3 length equals 13 residues. Germline lookup yields CDR1 SEHNR and CDR2 FQNEAQ (reference sequence). The CDR3 nucleotides read TGTGCCAGCAGCGGACAGGGTGGATCCGAGCAGTACTTC. It codes for CASSGQGGSEQYF.

This rearrangement joins TRBV2 to TRBJ2-6, with unresolved D. This CDR3 is built from 15 residues. The V end lost 8 bases, the J end lost 0 bases, and 11 bases lay between the germline ends. Germline values: CDR1 SNHLY, CDR2 FYNNEI. CDR3 amino acids: CASARANSGANVLTF. Here the CDR3 DNA reads TGTGCCAGCGCCAGAGCTAACTCTGGGGCCAACGTCCTGACTTTC.

The chain combines TRBV28 with TRBJ2-1; 7 bases align to TRBD2. V trimming: 2 bases; J trimming: 6 bases; junction bases outside the gene matches: 7. Germline V gene sequence: CDR1 MDHEN, CDR2 SYDVKM. The CDR3 loop spans 15 amino acids. The CDR3 nucleotides are TGTGCCAGCAGTTTAGGGGGGGGTATTATCAATGAGCAGTTCTTC. Protein sequence: CASSLGGGIINEQFF.

This clone came up a few times. The chain employs TRBV18 and TRBJ1-2; possibly TRBD1 for D (5 bases). Trimming removed 6 bases at V and 4 bases at J, with 12 bases between. Per the germline V gene, CDR1 is KGHSH and CDR2 is LQKENI. This CDR3 has 13 amino acids. CDR3 sequence: CASSGATSYGYTF. The CDR3 DNA reads as TGTGCCAGCTCCGGGGCGACATCCTATGGCTACACCTTC.

The V call is TRBV4-1, the J call TRBJ2-3; 10 positions agree with TRBD1. This CDR3 has 17 residues. The trim removed 2 bases at V and 6 bases at J, leaving 11 bases unmatched. Germline V gene data show CDR1 as MGHRA and CDR2 as YSYEKL. CDR3 sequence: CASSQSGTGEYGDTQYF. Here the CDR3 DNA reads TGCGCCAGCAGCCAAAGCGGGACAGGGGAGTATGGGGATACGCAGTATTTT.

This chain's CDR3 is CASSRGQGYQETQYF. Written as DNA, the CDR3 is TGCGCCAGCAGCAGGGGACAGGGGTACCAAGAGACCCAGTACTTC. The chain links TRBV5-1 to TRBJ2-5, with TRBD1 matching 10 bases. The CDR3 loop spans 15 amino acids. Germline CDR1 is SGHRS and CDR2 is YFSETQ. After removal of 4 bases from V and 0 bases from J, the junction contained 3 bases not matched to a gene.

The chain is built from TRBV7-3 and TRBJ2-2; 12 bases are a match to TRBD2. Losses at the gene ends were 6 bases for V and 5 bases for J; bases not matched to a gene: 7. Germline V gene lookup returns CDR1 SGHTA and CDR2 FQGTGA. This CDR3 has 16 residues. The CDR3 nucleotides read TGTGCCAGCAGACCTGGACTAGCGGGGAGTACCGGGGAGCTGTTTTTT. Amino acids: CASRPGLAGSTGELFF.

The genes are TRBV5-1 and TRBJ1-2; D is uncertain. Trimming left V 4 bases short and J 6 bases short, with 16 bases between. The CDR3 totals 14 residues. CDR1 and CDR2 (germline): SGHRS, YFSETQ. CDR3 amino acids: CASSLPGIGHGYTF. The DNA of the CDR3 is TGCGCCAGCAGCCTACCGGGAATAGGGCATGGCTACACCTTC.

This clone appeared a single time. The rearrangement links TRBV5-1 to TRBJ2-3; the match to TRBD2 covers 8 bases. Losses at the gene ends were 4 bases for V and 4 bases for J; bases not matched to a gene: 14. From germline, CDR1 is SGHRS and CDR2 YFSETQ. CDR3 length: 17 residues. The DNA for the CDR3 is TGCGCCAGCAGCCCACCCGCGAGTTGGCGGGGGGCAGATACGCAGTATTTT. This translates into CASSPPASWRGADTQYF.

J is TRBJ2-7 and V is TRBV6-4; no reliable D call. From germline, CDR1 is MRHNA and CDR2 SNTAGT. The V end lost 0 bases, the J end lost 7 bases, and 16 bases lay between the germline ends. The CDR3 has 15 residues. The CDR3 coding sequence is TGTGCCAGCAGTGACTCGAGTGCCTCATTGGGGGAGCAGTACTTC. Its protein product is CASSDSSASLGEQYF.

The rearrangement uses TRBV7-9 and TRBJ2-5; maybe TRBD1 (6 bases). The CDR3 has 13 amino acids. Trimming stripped 4 bases from V and 5 bases from J, with 11 bases between. CDR1 is SEHNR and CDR2 is FQNEAQ in the germline V gene (reference sequence). In nucleotides, the CDR3 is TGTGCCAGCAGCTACGGACAGAGGGAGACCCAGTACTTC. It encodes CASSYGQRETQYF.

The CDR3 spells CASSLDGSIEQFF. The CDR3 nucleotides read TGTGCCAGTAGTCTTGACGGGAGTATTGAGCAGTTCTTC. This chain connects TRBV19 to TRBJ2-1, with D possibly being TRBD2 (6 bases). Trimming stripped 5 bases from V and 9 bases from J, with 14 bases between. CDR3 size: 13 residues. Germline CDR1 LNHDA, CDR2 SQIVND (reference sequence).

The genes are TRBV28 and TRBJ1-1; a possible D gene is TRBD1 (5 bases). This CDR3 has 15 amino acids. Germline values: CDR1 MDHEN, CDR2 SYDVKM. V lost 4 bases to trimming and J lost 10 bases, with 22 bases between them. Here the CDR3 reads CASSSGTAGYGGAFF. In DNA, the CDR3 is TGTGCCAGCAGTTCAGGGACTGCCGGCTACGGGGGAGCTTTCTTT. Filled out from reference TRBV28 and TRBJ1-1, the complete variable domain reads DVKVTQSSRYLVKRTGEKVFLECVQDMDHENMFWYRQDPGLGLRLIYFSYDVKMKEKGDIPEGYSVSREKKERFSLILESASTNQTSMYLCASSSGTAGYGGAFFGQGTRLTVV.

This clone occurred a few times. V usage is TRBV2 and J usage is TRBJ2-7; D uncertain. Trimming took off 0 bases at V and 3 bases at J, with 12 bases between the two ends. Germline lookup yields CDR1 SNHLY and CDR2 FYNNEI. This CDR3 region has 15 residues. The CDR3 DNA is TGTGCCAGCAGTGAAGCCCCGACCCTGAACTACGAGCAGTACTTC. It encodes CASSEAPTLNYEQYF.

The chain couples TRBV18 to TRBJ2-5; D assignment may be TRBD1 or TRBD2 (6 bases each). V was pared by 4 bases and J by 4 bases, with 13 bases between. The CDR3 is made up of 14 amino acids. Germline V lookup: CDR1 KGHSH, CDR2 LQKENI. CDR3 coding DNA: TGTGCCAGCTCACTATCCGGGGGCGGAGAGACCCAGTACTTC. The encoded protein is CASSLSGGGETQYF.